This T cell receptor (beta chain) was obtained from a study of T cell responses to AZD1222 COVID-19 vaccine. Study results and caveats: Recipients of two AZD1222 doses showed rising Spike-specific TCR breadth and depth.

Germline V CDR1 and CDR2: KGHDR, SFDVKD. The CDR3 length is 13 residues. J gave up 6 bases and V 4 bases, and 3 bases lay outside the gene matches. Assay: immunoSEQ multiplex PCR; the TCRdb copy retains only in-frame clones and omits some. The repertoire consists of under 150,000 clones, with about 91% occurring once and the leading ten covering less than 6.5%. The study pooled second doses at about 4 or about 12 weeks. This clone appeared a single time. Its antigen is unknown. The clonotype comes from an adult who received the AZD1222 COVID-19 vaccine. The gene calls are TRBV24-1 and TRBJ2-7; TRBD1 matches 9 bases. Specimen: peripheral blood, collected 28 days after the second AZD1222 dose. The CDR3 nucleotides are TGTGCCACCAGTGAGACAGGGGGGGGCGAGCAGTACTTC. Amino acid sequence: CATSETGGGEQYF.